A selection of T cell receptor beta chains follows, all from one sample in a study of response to subunit inactivated influenza vaccine. TCRdb reprocessed the RT-PCR reads with MiXCR, giving one entry per CDR3 protein. The table lists about 190,000 distinct CDR3 sequences, 14% of them singletons, with about 26% in the top ten. This material consisted of CD8+ T cells sorted from PBMCs, taken less than 6 days after vaccination. These receptors were obtained from a man in his fifties who received an inactivated influenza vaccine. Both conserved end residues are part of each CDR3. The order of the fields is clone size, J gene, V gene, D gene, CDR3 protein, CDR3 DNA. D genes are given only for firm matches. Size tells how often a clone was seen (once, few, many) or the class of an expanded clone, and some rows leave it out.

>.|TRBJ1-1|TRBV28|TRBD1
CASSTQGVREAFF
TGTGCCAGCAGCACCCAGGGGGTCAGGGAAGCTTTCTTT
>few|TRBJ1-5|TRBV3-1|.
CASSLGRDGNQPQHF
TGTGCCAGCAGCCTCGGCCGGGACGGCAATCAGCCCCAGCATTTT
>.|TRBJ2-3|TRBV28|TRBD1
CASSFRGGDGTQYF
TGTGCCAGCAGCTTCAGAGGGGGCGACGGTACGCAGTATTTT
>.|TRBJ1-1|TRBV5-1|.
CASSPRGPPMNTEAFF
TGCGCCAGCAGCCCCCGGGGGCCCCCGATGAACACTGAAGCTTTCTTT
>.|TRBJ1-1|TRBV11-2|.
CASAVSGMNTEAFF
TGTGCCAGCGCTGTTAGTGGTATGAACACTGAAGCTTTCTTT
>.|TRBJ1-2|TRBV10-2|.
CASSEFGTKSNYGYTF
TGCGCCAGCAGTGAGTTCGGGACAAAGTCTAACTATGGCTACACCTTC
>.|TRBJ2-5|TRBV5-8|.
CASSLSSPGRETQYF
TGTGCCAGCAGCTTATCATCCCCCGGGCGAGAGACCCAGTACTTC
>few|TRBJ1-2|TRBV3-1|TRBD1
CASSQAGTGYGYTF
TGTGCCAGCAGCCAGGCCGGGACAGGGTATGGCTACACCTTC
>.|TRBJ2-1|TRBV28|TRBD2
CASRDRLAGVGEQFF
TGTGCCAGCAGGGACAGACTAGCGGGAGTGGGGGAGCAGTTCTTC
>.|TRBJ2-7|TRBV6-5|.
CASSYGLSSSYEQYF
TGTGCCAGCAGTTACGGACTCTCCAGTTCCTACGAGCAGTACTTC
>many|TRBJ2-7|TRBV4-3|.
CASSQDVPPYPYEQYF
TGCGCCAGCAGCCAAGATGTTCCTCCATACCCCTACGAGCAGTACTTC
>few|TRBJ2-1|TRBV21-1|.
CASSGGQFF
TGTGCCAGCAGTGGAGGGCAGTTCTTC
>.|TRBJ2-5|TRBV7-9|.
CASSQKARDHVGETQYF
TGTGCCAGCAGCCAAAAGGCACGAGACCACGTAGGGGAGACCCAGTACTTC
>few|TRBJ2-7|TRBV20-1|.
CSARVRVEQYF
TGCAGTGCTAGAGTAAGGGTCGAGCAGTACTTC
>.|TRBJ1-1|TRBV9|TRBD1
CASSGGTGNGAEAFF
TGTGCCAGCAGCGGAGGGACAGGGAATGGAGCTGAAGCTTTCTTT
>many|TRBJ2-3|TRBV4-3|.
CASSLGLVSDTQYF
TGCGCCAGCAGCCTGGGACTCGTTTCGGATACGCAGTATTTT
>many|TRBJ2-1|TRBV4-3|.
CASSQDRGVFNEQFF
TGCGCCAGCAGCCAAGATAGAGGGGTTTTCAATGAGCAGTTCTTC
>.|TRBJ2-5|TRBV6-6|.
CASSYGAEETQYF
TGTGCCAGCAGTTACGGGGCAGAAGAGACCCAGTACTTC
>few|TRBJ1-4|TRBV4-3|.
CASSRGTEFEKLFF
TGCGCCAGCAGCCGAGGGACGGAGTTTGAAAAACTGTTTTTT
>.|TRBJ2-5|TRBV9|.
CASSAEGGSETQYF
TGTGCCAGCAGCGCCGAGGGCGGTTCTGAGACCCAGTACTTC
>.|TRBJ2-7|TRBV27|.
CASSTHPLGDEQYF
TGTGCCAGCAGTACTCACCCATTGGGGGACGAGCAGTACTTC
>.|TRBJ2-5|TRBV6-5|TRBD2
CASSYFGGEETQYF
TGTGCCAGCAGTTACTTCGGGGGGGAGGAGACCCAGTACTTC